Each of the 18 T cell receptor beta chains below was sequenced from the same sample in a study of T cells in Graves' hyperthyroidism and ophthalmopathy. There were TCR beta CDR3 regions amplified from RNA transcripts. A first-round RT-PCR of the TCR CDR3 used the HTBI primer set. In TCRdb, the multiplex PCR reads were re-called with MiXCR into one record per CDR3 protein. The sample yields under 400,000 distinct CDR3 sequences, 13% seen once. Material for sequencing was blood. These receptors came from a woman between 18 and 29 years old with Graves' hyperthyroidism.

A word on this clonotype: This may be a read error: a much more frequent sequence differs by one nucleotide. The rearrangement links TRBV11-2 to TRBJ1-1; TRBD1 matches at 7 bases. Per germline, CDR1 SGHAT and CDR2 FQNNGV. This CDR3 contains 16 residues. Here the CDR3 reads CASSLAATGLNTEALF. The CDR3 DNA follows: TGTGCCAGCAGCTTAGCGGCGACAGGGTTGAACACTGAAGCTCTCTTT.

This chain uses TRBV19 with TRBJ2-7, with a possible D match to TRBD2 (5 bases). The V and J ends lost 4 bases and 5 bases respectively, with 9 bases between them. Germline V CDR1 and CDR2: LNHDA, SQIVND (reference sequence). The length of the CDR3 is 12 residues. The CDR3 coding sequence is TGTGCCAGTAGTAGTCCCGGGAACGAGCAGTACTTC. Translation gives CASSSPGNEQYF.

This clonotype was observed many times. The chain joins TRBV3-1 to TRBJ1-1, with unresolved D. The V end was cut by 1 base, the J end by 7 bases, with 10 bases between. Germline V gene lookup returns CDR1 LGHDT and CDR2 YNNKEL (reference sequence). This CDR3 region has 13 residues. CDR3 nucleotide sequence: TGTGCCAGCAGCCAAGTGGCAGCAGGTGAAGCTTTCTTT. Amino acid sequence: CASSQVAAGEAFF.

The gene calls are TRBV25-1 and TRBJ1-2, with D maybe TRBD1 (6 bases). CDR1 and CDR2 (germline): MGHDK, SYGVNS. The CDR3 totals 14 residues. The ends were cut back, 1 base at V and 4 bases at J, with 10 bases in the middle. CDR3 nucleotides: TGTGCCAGCAGTGAATCGGGCAGGGGCTATGGCTACACCTTC. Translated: CASSESGRGYGYTF.

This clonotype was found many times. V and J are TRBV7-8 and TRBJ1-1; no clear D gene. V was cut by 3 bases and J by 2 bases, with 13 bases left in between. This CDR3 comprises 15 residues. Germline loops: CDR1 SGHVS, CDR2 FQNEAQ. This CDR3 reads CASSLHRAANTEAFF. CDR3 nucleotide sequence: TGTGCCAGCAGCTTGCATAGGGCAGCAAACACTGAAGCTTTCTTT.

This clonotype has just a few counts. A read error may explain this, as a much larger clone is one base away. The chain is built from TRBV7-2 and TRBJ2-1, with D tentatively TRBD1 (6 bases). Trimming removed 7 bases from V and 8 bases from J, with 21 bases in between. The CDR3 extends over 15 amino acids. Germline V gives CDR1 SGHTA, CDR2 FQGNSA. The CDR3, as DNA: TGTGCCAGCAACCCCGGACAGCCAAGACTCGATGAGCAGTTCTTC. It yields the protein CASNPGQPRLDEQFF.

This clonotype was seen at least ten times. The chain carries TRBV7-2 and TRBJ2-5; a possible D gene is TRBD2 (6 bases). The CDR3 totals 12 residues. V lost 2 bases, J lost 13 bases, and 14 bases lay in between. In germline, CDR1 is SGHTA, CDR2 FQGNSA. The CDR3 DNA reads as TGTGCCAGCAGCTTACCTGCGGGAAGGGTGTACTTC. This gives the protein CASSLPAGRVYF.

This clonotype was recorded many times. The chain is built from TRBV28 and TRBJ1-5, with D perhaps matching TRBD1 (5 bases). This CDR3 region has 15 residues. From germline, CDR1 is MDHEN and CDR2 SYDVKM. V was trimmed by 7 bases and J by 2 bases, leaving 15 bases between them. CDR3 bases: TGTGCCAGCAACAAAGGGGTAGCTGGCAATCAGCCCCAGCATTTT. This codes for CASNKGVAGNQPQHF.

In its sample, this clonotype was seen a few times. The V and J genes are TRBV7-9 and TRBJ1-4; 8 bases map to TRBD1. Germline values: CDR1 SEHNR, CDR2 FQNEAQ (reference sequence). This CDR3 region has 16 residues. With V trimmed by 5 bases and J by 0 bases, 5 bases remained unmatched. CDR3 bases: TGTGCCAGCAGCGCGCAGGGGGCTACAACTAATGAAAAACTGTTTTTT. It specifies CASSAQGATTNEKLFF. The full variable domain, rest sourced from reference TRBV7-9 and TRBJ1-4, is DTGVSQNPRHKITKRGQNVTFRCDPISEHNRLYWYRQTLGQGPEFLTYFQNEAQLEKSRLLSDRFSAERPKGSFSTLEIQRTEQGDSAMYLCASSAQGATTNEKLFFGSGTQLSVL.

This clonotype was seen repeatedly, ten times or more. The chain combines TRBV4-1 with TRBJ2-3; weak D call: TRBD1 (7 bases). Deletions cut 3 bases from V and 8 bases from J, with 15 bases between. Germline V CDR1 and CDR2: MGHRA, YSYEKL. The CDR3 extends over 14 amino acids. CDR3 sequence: CASSQTRQGRTQYF. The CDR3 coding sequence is TGCGCCAGCAGCCAGACTAGACAGGGACGTACGCAGTATTTT.

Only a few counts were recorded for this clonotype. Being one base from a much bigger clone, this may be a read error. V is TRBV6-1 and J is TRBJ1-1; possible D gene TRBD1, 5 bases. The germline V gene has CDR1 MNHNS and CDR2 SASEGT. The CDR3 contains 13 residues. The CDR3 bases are TGTGCCAGCATCAACCAGGGTTACACTGAAGCTCTCTTT. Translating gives CASINQGYTEALF.

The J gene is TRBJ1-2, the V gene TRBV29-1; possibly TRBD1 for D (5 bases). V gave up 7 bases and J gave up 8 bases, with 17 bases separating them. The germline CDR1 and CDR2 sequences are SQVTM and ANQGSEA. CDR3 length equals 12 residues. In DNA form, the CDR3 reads TGCAGCGCTCGGGACGCCCGGGGGGGCTACACCTTC. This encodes CSARDARGGYTF.

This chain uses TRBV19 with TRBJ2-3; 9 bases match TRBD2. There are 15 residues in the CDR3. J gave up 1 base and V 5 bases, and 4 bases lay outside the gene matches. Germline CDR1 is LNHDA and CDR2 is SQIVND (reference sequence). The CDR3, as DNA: TGTGCCAGTAGTGCTCTAGCGGGGTGCACAGATACGCAGTATTTT. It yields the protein CASSALAGCTDTQYF. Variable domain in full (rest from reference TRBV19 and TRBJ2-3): DGGITQSPKYLFRKEGQNVTLSCEQNLNHDAMYWYRQDPGQGLRLIYYSQIVNDFQKGDIAEGYSVSREKKESFPLTVTSAQKNPTAFYLCASSALAGCTDTQYFGPGTRLTVL.

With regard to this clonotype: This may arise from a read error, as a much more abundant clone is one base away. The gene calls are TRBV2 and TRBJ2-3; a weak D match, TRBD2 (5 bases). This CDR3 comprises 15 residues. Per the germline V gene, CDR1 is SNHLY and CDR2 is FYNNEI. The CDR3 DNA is TGTGCCTGCAGCGAGCGGACCTTAAGCACAGATACGCAGTATTTT. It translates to CACSERTLSTDTQYF.

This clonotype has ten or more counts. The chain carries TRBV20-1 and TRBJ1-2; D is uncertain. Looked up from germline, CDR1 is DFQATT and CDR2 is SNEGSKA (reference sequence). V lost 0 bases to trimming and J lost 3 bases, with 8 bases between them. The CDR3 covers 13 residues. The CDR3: CSARDQRDYGYTF. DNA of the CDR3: TGCAGTGCTAGAGATCAGCGGGACTATGGCTACACCTTC.

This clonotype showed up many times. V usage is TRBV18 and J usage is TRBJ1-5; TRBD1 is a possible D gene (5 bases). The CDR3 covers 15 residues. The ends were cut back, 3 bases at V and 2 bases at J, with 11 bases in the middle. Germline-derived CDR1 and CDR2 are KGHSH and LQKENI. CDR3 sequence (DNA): TGTGCCAGCTCACCTGGCGGAGGGGGCAATCAGCCCCAGCATTTT. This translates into CASSPGGGGNQPQHF.

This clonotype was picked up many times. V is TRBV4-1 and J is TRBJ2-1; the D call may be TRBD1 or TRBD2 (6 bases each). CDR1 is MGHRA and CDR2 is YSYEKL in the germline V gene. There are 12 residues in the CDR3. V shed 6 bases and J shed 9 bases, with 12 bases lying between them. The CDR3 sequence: CASRKQGGEQFF. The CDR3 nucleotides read TGCGCCAGCAGAAAACAGGGAGGTGAGCAGTTCTTC.

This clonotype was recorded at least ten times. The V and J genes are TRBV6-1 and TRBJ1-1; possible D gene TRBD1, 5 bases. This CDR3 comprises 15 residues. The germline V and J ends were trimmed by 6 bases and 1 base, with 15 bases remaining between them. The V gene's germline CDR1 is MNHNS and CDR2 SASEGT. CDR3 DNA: TGTGCCAGCAGGGGTCCTCCAGGGAGGAACACTGAAGCTTTCTTT. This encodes CASRGPPGRNTEAFF.